These 19 T cell receptor beta chains were sequenced from one sample in a study of T cells after yellow fever vaccination. Via MiXCR, TCRdb re-called the 5' RACE reads, giving one row per CDR3 protein. The sample has about 130,000 distinct CDR3 sequences; about 8.8% are singletons. The input for sequencing was CD8+ T cells sorted from PBMCs, taken on the day of the yellow fever booster vaccination. These receptors originate from a man aged 18 to 29 who received the YFV17D yellow fever vaccine.

This chain joins TRBV5-5 and TRBJ2-2, with 11 nucleotides matching TRBD2. The CDR3 has 17 amino acids. Trimming removed 4 bases from V and 0 bases from J; junction bases left unmatched: 5. Germline CDR1 is SGHKS and CDR2 is YYEKEE (reference sequence). The CDR3 protein is CASSGGLAASNTGELFF. The CDR3 nucleotides read TGTGCCAGCAGCGGGGGACTAGCGGCCTCGAACACCGGGGAGCTGTTTTTT.

The CDR3 nucleotides are TGTGCCAGCAGTGGGCCGGGACAGGGGAACACTGAAGCTTTCTTT. Its protein product is CASSGPGQGNTEAFF. The rearrangement links TRBV25-1 to TRBJ1-1, with TRBD1 matching over 9 bases. The CDR3 extends over 15 amino acids. Germline V gene data show CDR1 as MGHDK and CDR2 as SYGVNS. Trimming removed 4 bases from V and 1 base from J; junction bases left unmatched: 4. The full variable domain, completed using reference TRBV25-1 and TRBJ1-1, is EADIYQTPRYLVIGTGKKITLECSQTMGHDKMYWYQQDPGMELHLIHYSYGVNSTEKGDLSSESTVSRIRTEHFPLTLESARPSHTSQYLCASSGPGQGNTEAFFGQGTRLTVV.

This clonotype appeared a few times. The chain carries TRBV5-5 and TRBJ2-7; D is tentatively TRBD1 or TRBD2 (5 bases each). In germline, CDR1 is SGHKS, CDR2 YYEKEE (reference sequence). V lost 2 bases to trimming and J lost 4 bases, with 10 bases between them. The CDR3 totals 13 residues. In DNA, the CDR3 is TGTGCCAGCAGCTTCGGGACGGCTTACGAGCAGTACGTC. As protein: CASSFGTAYEQYV.

The gene calls are TRBV12-3 or TRBV12-4 and TRBJ1-2, with a weak D call TRBD1 (5 bases). Trimming removed 2 bases at V and 5 bases at J, with 12 bases between. The CDR3 is 14 amino acids. CDR3 nucleotide sequence: TGTGCCAGCAGTTTAACAGGCGGGGGGTATGGCTACACCTTC. Its protein is CASSLTGGGYGYTF.

This CDR3 is CASSSPPGESLLEQYF. CDR3 nucleotides: TGTGCCAGCAGCTCCCCACCAGGGGAATCCCTTCTCGAGCAGTACTTC. The chain combines TRBV7-9 with TRBJ2-7; weak D call: TRBD1 (6 bases). The CDR3 is 16 amino acids. Germline assignment: CDR1 SEHNR and CDR2 FQNEAQ (reference sequence). V gave up 4 bases and J gave up 6 bases, with 22 bases separating them. The full variable domain, completed using reference TRBV7-9 and TRBJ2-7, is DTGVSQNPRHKITKRGQNVTFRCDPISEHNRLYWYRQTLGQGPEFLTYFQNEAQLEKSRLLSDRFSAERPKGSFSTLEIQRTEQGDSAMYLCASSSPPGESLLEQYFGPGTRLTVT.

This clonotype was seen at least ten times. The rearrangement uses TRBV10-3 and TRBJ1-6; tentatively, D is TRBD1 (5 bases). Germline CDR1 is ENHRY and CDR2 is SYGVKD. Trimming stripped 0 bases from V and 10 bases from J, with 10 bases between. The CDR3 length is 14 residues. The CDR3: CAISESGPKSPLHF. CDR3 in DNA: TGTGCCATCAGTGAGTCGGGGCCCAAGTCACCCCTCCACTTT.

The genes are TRBV19 and TRBJ1-1; D unresolved. Trimming shortened V by 5 bases and J by 3 bases, and 10 bases separated the two germline ends. CDR1 and CDR2 from the germline V gene are LNHDA and SQIVND (reference sequence). The CDR3 has 13 amino acids. The CDR3 DNA reads TGTGCCAGTAGTTACGCGACGGACACTGAAGCTTTCTTT. Its protein is CASSYATDTEAFF.

CDR3 DNA: TGCGCCAGCAGCTTGAGCGGCCGAAGTGAAGCTTTCTTT. It specifies CASSLSGRSEAFF. The chain links TRBV5-1 to TRBJ1-1, with D unresolved. V dropped 1 base and J dropped 7 bases, with 11 bases sitting between them. Germline values: CDR1 SGHRS, CDR2 YFSETQ. The CDR3 is 13 amino acids.

A few counts support this clonotype. The chain is built from TRBV10-3 and TRBJ2-2; D may be TRBD1 (6 bases). CDR3 length: 15 amino acids. The germline CDR1 and CDR2 sequences are ENHRY and SYGVKD. V lost 4 bases and J 2 bases, leaving 11 bases between the germline ends. The CDR3 sequence is CAISGTAPNTGELFF. The CDR3 coding sequence is TGTGCCATCAGTGGGACAGCCCCTAACACCGGGGAGCTGTTTTTT.

The table lists this clonotype with a few counts. The rearrangement uses TRBV5-4 and TRBJ2-5; 10 nucleotides line up with TRBD1. This CDR3 spans 15 amino acids. Germline trimming cut 4 bases from V and 5 bases from J; bases unmatched to any gene: 8. Germline V lookup: CDR1 SGHNT, CDR2 YYREEE (reference sequence). CDR3: CASSTPDRGHETQYF. The DNA of the CDR3 is TGTGCCAGCAGCACCCCCGACAGGGGGCATGAGACCCAGTACTTC.

This clonotype was counted between two and nine times. V gene TRBV3-1 combines with J gene TRBJ2-5; TRBD2 agrees at 14 bases. Trimming took 0 bases from V and 5 from J; bases not matched to a gene: 11. The CDR3 spans 19 residues. CDR1 LGHDT and CDR2 YNNKEL come from the germline V gene (reference sequence). In DNA, the CDR3 is TGTGCCAGCAGCCAAGATACTGGACTAGCGGGGGGCCCATGGGAGACCCAGTACTTC. Residues: CASSQDTGLAGGPWETQYF.

The gene calls are TRBV3-1 and TRBJ2-1; the D is unclear. V shed 1 base and J shed 3 bases, with 13 bases lying between them. The germline V gene encodes CDR1 LGHDT and CDR2 YNNKEL (reference sequence). The CDR3 has 16 residues. The CDR3 reads CASSQGRREYYNEQFF. In DNA, the CDR3 is TGTGCCAGCAGCCAAGGGCGGCGAGAATACTACAATGAGCAGTTCTTC.

This sequence joins TRBV12-3 or TRBV12-4 and TRBJ2-3; 10 bases are a match to TRBD2. The CDR3 is 16 amino acids. V shed 5 bases and J 4 bases; nucleotides not matched to a gene: 9. The CDR3 sequence is CASSPLLAGPADTQYF. The CDR3 DNA reads TGTGCCAGCAGTCCCTTACTAGCGGGGCCTGCAGATACGCAGTATTTT.

The table lists this clonotype with many counts. Here the CDR3 reads CASSPRPHEQYF. The CDR3 nucleotides read TGTGCCAGCAGCCCCCGTCCCCACGAGCAGTACTTC. This chain joins TRBV7-9 and TRBJ2-7; no definite D call. Trimming took off 5 bases at V and 5 bases at J, with 10 bases between the two ends. This CDR3 region has 12 residues. The V gene's germline CDR1 is SEHNR and CDR2 FQNEAQ (reference sequence).

There are many counts of this clonotype. V is TRBV29-1 and J is TRBJ2-6; D is uncertain. Trimming shortened V by 0 bases and J by 1 base, and 4 bases separated the two germline ends. The CDR3 has 14 amino acids. Germline CDR1 reads SQVTM; CDR2 reads ANQGSEA. The CDR3 nucleotides are TGCAGCGTTGAAGACAGATCTGGGGCCAACGTCCTGACTTTC. The encoded protein is CSVEDRSGANVLTF.

The chain uses TRBV27 and TRBJ1-2, with D tentatively TRBD1 (5 bases). Germline-derived CDR1 and CDR2 are MNHEY and SMNVEV (reference sequence). V was trimmed by 5 bases and J by 3 bases, leaving 13 bases between them. This CDR3 spans 14 amino acids. The chain's CDR3 is CASSPRDGYYGYTF. As DNA, the CDR3 is TGTGCCAGCAGTCCCCGGGACGGATACTATGGCTACACCTTC.

This clonotype was observed at least ten times. This rearrangement joins TRBV18 to TRBJ2-1; D gene uncertain. The germline V and J ends were trimmed by 3 bases and 3 bases, with 9 bases remaining between them. CDR1 KGHSH and CDR2 LQKENI come from the germline V gene. This CDR3 region has 14 residues. The CDR3 here is CASSPVKDYNEQFF. CDR3 bases: TGTGCCAGCTCACCGGTGAAGGACTACAATGAGCAGTTCTTC.

CDR3 nucleotide sequence: TGTGCCAGCAGCCAAGAAGCTAGCCTCTACAATGAGCAGTTCTTC. Protein product: CASSQEASLYNEQFF. J is TRBJ2-1 and V is TRBV4-2; tentatively, D is TRBD2 (5 bases). V lost 0 bases and J 3 bases, leaving 9 bases between the germline ends. Germline V lookup: CDR1 LGHNA, CDR2 YNFKEQ. This CDR3 region has 15 residues.

A few counts support this clonotype. The V and J genes are TRBV20-1 and TRBJ2-3, with D possibly matching TRBD2 (5 bases). CDR3 length: 16 residues. Germline loops: CDR1 DFQATT, CDR2 SNEGSKA (reference sequence). The V gene lost 6 bases and the J gene lost 0 bases, with 19 bases spanning the gap. The CDR3: CSADSAVTGSTDTQYF. The CDR3 DNA is TGCAGTGCCGACTCGGCGGTCACGGGAAGCACAGATACGCAGTATTTT.